These 20 T cell receptor beta chains were sequenced from one sample in a study of T cell changes during pregnancy in multiple sclerosis. TCRdb's table, derived via immunoSEQ multiplex PCR, lists solely in-frame clones and lacks some. The sample shows 55,000 to 65,000 clones, 90% to 95% of them seen only once. The sequencing here drew on peripheral blood, taken after pregnancy. These receptors were obtained from a female donor with multiple sclerosis, enrolled in a pregnancy study.

The CDR3 region has the DNA TGTGCCAGCAGCGTATCCATCACCGGGGAGACCCAGTACTTC. It codes for CASSVSITGETQYF. The V gene is TRBV9, the J gene TRBJ2-5; D not certain. Germline loops: CDR1 SGDLS, CDR2 YYNGEE. This CDR3 region has 14 residues. V was clipped by 1 base and J by 5 bases, with 12 bases between them.

V gene TRBV5-6 combines with J gene TRBJ2-7; D is uncertain. The V gene lost 0 bases and the J gene lost 0 bases, with 4 bases spanning the gap. The CDR3 has 13 residues. Germline-derived CDR1 and CDR2 are SGHDT and YYEEEE. This CDR3 reads CASSLANSYEQYF. In DNA form, the CDR3 reads TGTGCCAGCAGCTTGGCCAACTCCTACGAGCAGTACTTC.

The chain has TRBV9 and TRBJ2-1, with D maybe TRBD2 (6 bases). The CDR3 totals 15 residues. The germline V gene has CDR1 SGDLS and CDR2 YYNGEE. V was cut by 2 bases and J by 6 bases, with 15 bases left in between. This CDR3 reads CASSVGSGSSNEQFF. As DNA, the CDR3 is TGTGCCAGCAGCGTGGGAAGCGGGTCTTCCAATGAGCAGTTCTTC.

This chain uses TRBV19 with TRBJ2-1, with TRBD1 identical over 11 bases. V lost 5 bases to trimming and J lost 10 bases; unmatched junction nucleotides: 10. CDR1 and CDR2 from the germline V gene are LNHDA and SQIVND (reference sequence). CDR3 length: 15 amino acids. The CDR3 loop reads CASSPWDRGATEQFF. In DNA form, the CDR3 reads TGTGCCAGTAGTCCCTGGGACAGGGGGGCCACCGAGCAGTTCTTC.

This clone was recorded once. This chain links TRBV25-1 with TRBJ1-4; 10 bases align to TRBD1. CDR1 and CDR2 (germline): MGHDK, SYGVNS. V was pared by 4 bases and J by 4 bases, with 3 bases of the junction left unmatched. CDR3 size: 15 residues. CDR3 region: CASSGGQGINEKLFF. The CDR3 DNA sequence: TGTGCCAGCAGTGGGGGACAGGGGATTAATGAAAAACTGTTTTTT.

The gene calls are TRBV7-2 and TRBJ1-2; weak D call: TRBD1 (6 bases). Trimming left V 1 base short and J 4 bases short, with 10 bases between. The CDR3 runs 14 residues. Germline-derived CDR1 and CDR2 are SGHTA and FQGNSA. As DNA, the CDR3 is TGTGCCAGCAGCTTAGGGACAGCCTCCTATGGCTACACCTTC. Protein: CASSLGTASYGYTF.

Details on this clone: The same CDR3 is also encoded by other DNA sequences in this sample. The V call is TRBV29-1, the J call TRBJ2-5; no clear D gene. This CDR3 contains 12 residues. V was shortened by 4 bases and J by 5 bases, with 11 bases between the two germline ends. In germline, CDR1 is SQVTM, CDR2 ANQGSEA. The CDR3 DNA is TGCAGCGTTGCCGACTCCCGCGAGACCCAGTACTTC. Translating it yields CSVADSRETQYF.

The CDR3 coding sequence is TGTGCCAGTAGTCACAGGGGGCCACCTAATGAAAAACTGTTTTTT. The encoded protein is CASSHRGPPNEKLFF. V usage is TRBV19 and J usage is TRBJ1-4; 9 bases line up with TRBD1. Germline V lookup: CDR1 LNHDA, CDR2 SQIVND (reference sequence). Losses at the gene ends were 5 bases for V and 3 bases for J; bases not matched to a gene: 4. CDR3 length: 15 amino acids.

In this sample, this clone turned up once. The genes are TRBV7-9 and TRBJ1-2, with 7 nucleotides matching TRBD1. Germline V gene sequence: CDR1 SEHNR, CDR2 FQNEAQ (reference sequence). V was clipped by 5 bases and J by 7 bases; unmatched bases: 10. The length of the CDR3 is 14 residues. CDR3 bases: TGTGCCAGCAGCCCAGGACCCGACAGGGCTGGCTACACCTTC. This translates into CASSPGPDRAGYTF.

This chain uses TRBV4-3 with TRBJ2-1; tentative D call: TRBD1 (6 bases). The ends were cut back, 0 bases at V and 8 bases at J, with 14 bases in the middle. This CDR3 contains 15 residues. Germline V gene data show CDR1 as LGHNA and CDR2 as YSLEER. The chain's CDR3 is CASSQDRGLTYEQFF. The CDR3 region has the DNA TGCGCCAGCAGCCAAGACAGGGGATTGACGTATGAGCAGTTCTTC.

The sample holds one count of this clone. The chain has TRBV2 and TRBJ2-1; the match to TRBD2 covers 8 bases. The germline V gene has CDR1 SNHLY and CDR2 FYNNEI. The CDR3 extends over 16 amino acids. The trim removed 4 bases at V and 7 bases at J, leaving 12 bases unmatched. CDR3: CASSGLLAEAGNEQFF. The CDR3 nucleotides read TGTGCCAGCAGTGGACTACTAGCGGAGGCAGGGAATGAGCAGTTCTTC.

The chain carries TRBV25-1 and TRBJ2-7, with 12 bases fitting TRBD1. This CDR3 comprises 15 residues. Looked up from germline, CDR1 is MGHDK and CDR2 is SYGVNS. The junction had 7 bases not matched to a gene; V was cut back by 3 bases and J by 7 bases. CDR3 in amino acids: CASSDSGQGAGEQYF. In DNA form, the CDR3 reads TGTGCCAGCAGTGATTCGGGACAGGGGGCCGGGGAGCAGTACTTC.

This chain connects TRBV29-1 to TRBJ2-7; D perhaps matches TRBD2 (7 bases). Trimming took off 6 bases at V and 2 bases at J, with 14 bases between the two ends. Germline CDR1 and CDR2: SQVTM and ANQGSEA. The CDR3 has 13 amino acids. CDR3: CSVEGGGPYEQYF. DNA for the CDR3: TGCAGCGTGGAGGGGGGAGGGCCCTACGAGCAGTACTTC.

The chain has TRBV5-4 and TRBJ2-5; tentative D call: TRBD2 (6 bases). V was shortened by 3 bases and J by 5 bases, with 20 bases between the two germline ends. CDR3 size: 16 residues. CDR1 and CDR2 (germline): SGHNT, YYREEE (reference sequence). The CDR3 reads CASSSREAGRGETQYF. In DNA, the CDR3 is TGTGCCAGCAGCTCGAGAGAGGCAGGACGGGGGGAGACCCAGTACTTC.

With regard to this clone: One end of the junction fails to match germline, which may point to a read error. CDR3: CASSLGGGTDEQYF. CDR3 sequence (DNA): TGTGCCAGCAGTTTGGGCGGAGGGACCGACGAGCAGTACTTC. The chain combines TRBV5-8 with TRBJ2-7; D is perhaps TRBD2 (6 bases). The CDR3 consists of 14 residues. Germline V gene data show CDR1 as SGHTS and CDR2 as YDEGEE.

This chain joins TRBV5-6 and TRBJ2-5; TRBD2 is a possible D gene (6 bases). Germline V gene sequence: CDR1 SGHDT, CDR2 YYEEEE. The CDR3 extends over 15 amino acids. Trimming removed 0 bases from V and 5 bases from J, with 14 bases in between. The CDR3 protein is CASSLGAGLPETQYF. CDR3 DNA sequence: TGTGCCAGCAGCTTGGGGGCGGGACTGCCTGAGACCCAGTACTTC. Filled out from reference TRBV5-6 and TRBJ2-5, the complete variable domain reads DAGVTQSPTHLIKTRGQQVTLRCSPKSGHDTVSWYQQALGQGPQFIFQYYEEEERQRGNFPDRFSGHQFPNYSSELNVNALLLGDSALYLCASSLGAGLPETQYFGPGTRLLVL.

This clone has just one count. The CDR3 DNA is TGCGCCAGCAGCCGCCAACGGACAGGGGGCGTTGAGACCCAGTACTTC. Translated: CASSRQRTGGVETQYF. V and J are TRBV5-1 and TRBJ2-5; 11 bases align to TRBD1. V lost 4 bases, J lost 5 bases, and 10 bases stayed unmatched. The CDR3 is made up of 16 amino acids. Looked up from germline, CDR1 is SGHRS and CDR2 is YFSETQ.

The chain employs TRBV28 and TRBJ2-7; 7 nucleotides agree with TRBD2. Germline CDR1 is MDHEN and CDR2 is SYDVKM. The CDR3 length is 16 residues. Trimming at V came to 2 bases and at J to 6 bases, leaving 13 bases not matched to a gene. Here the CDR3 reads CASSLNRGSGWGEQYF. DNA for the CDR3: TGTGCCAGCAGTTTAAATCGCGGGAGCGGTTGGGGCGAGCAGTACTTC. The entire variable domain, with the rest obtained from reference TRBV28 and TRBJ2-7, is as follows: DVKVTQSSRYLVKRTGEKVFLECVQDMDHENMFWYRQDPGLGLRLIYFSYDVKMKEKGDIPEGYSVSREKKERFSLILESASTNQTSMYLCASSLNRGSGWGEQYFGPGTRLTVT.

This clone came up once. V usage is TRBV19 and J usage is TRBJ2-1; TRBD2 aligns across 7 bases. In germline, CDR1 is LNHDA, CDR2 SQIVND (reference sequence). The CDR3 loop spans 14 amino acids. Trimming at V came to 6 bases and at J to 5 bases, leaving 7 bases not matched to a gene. For the CDR3, the DNA is TGTGCCAGTAGAACCAGCGGGACCCACAATGAGCAGTTCTTC. Amino acid sequence: CASRTSGTHNEQFF.

This chain connects TRBV19 to TRBJ2-7, with a tentative D call TRBD2 (6 bases). The CDR3 loop spans 13 amino acids. Trimming left V 3 bases short and J 5 bases short, with 11 bases between. Germline assignment: CDR1 LNHDA and CDR2 SQIVND (reference sequence). CDR3 coding DNA: TGTGCCAGTAGTATGACCGGGAGAAACGAGCAGTACTTC. Translation gives CASSMTGRNEQYF.